These 24 T cell receptor beta chains were sequenced from one sample in a study of T-cell memory formation after mild COVID-19. TCRdb recomputed calls from the 5' RACE reads with MiXCR, one row per CDR3 protein. The profile shows about 600,000 distinct CDR3 sequences, less than 25% of them singletons. The sequenced sample was PBMCs or a T cell subset sorted from them (not recorded which). These TCRs come from an adult woman who had mild COVID-19 (a few samples of this study predate the infection). Cell type and time point are not known.

The chain has TRBV9 and TRBJ1-2; 8 nucleotides line up with TRBD1. The CDR3 consists of 16 residues. The V and J ends lost 4 bases and 0 bases, in that order; junction bases with no gene match: 8. Germline CDR1 and CDR2: SGDLS and YYNGEE. Here the CDR3 DNA reads TGTGCCAGCAGCCAGGGGGCTGTAGTAGCTAACTATGGCTACACCTTC. Amino acid sequence: CASSQGAVVANYGYTF. The variable domain in full, completed from reference TRBV9 and TRBJ1-2, reads DSGVTQTPKHLITATGQRVTLRCSPRSGDLSVYWYQQSLDQGLQFLIQYYNGEERAKGNILERFSAQQFPDLHSELNLSSLELGDSALYFCASSQGAVVANYGYTFGSGTRLTVV.

The chain recombines TRBV6-2 or TRBV6-3 with TRBJ2-1; TRBD2 aligns across 9 bases. Germline V gives CDR1 MNHEY, CDR2 SVGEGT. The length of the CDR3 is 15 residues. V shed 6 bases, J shed 4 bases, and the junction held 7 bases outside the gene matches. CDR3 DNA sequence: TGTGCCAGCAGCCTCGGGACTAGCCGTTACAATGAGCAGTTCTTC. Translating gives CASSLGTSRYNEQFF.

J is TRBJ2-3 and V is TRBV7-2; D may match TRBD1 or TRBD2 (6 bases each). V lost 1 base and J 4 bases, leaving 12 bases between the germline ends. This CDR3 contains 15 residues. Germline CDR1 and CDR2: SGHTA and FQGNSA. CDR3 sequence reads: CASSLEGGLADTQYF. The DNA for the CDR3 is TGTGCCAGCAGCTTAGAAGGGGGACTCGCAGATACGCAGTATTTT. The complete variable domain, with remaining parts taken from reference TRBV7-2 and TRBJ2-3, reads GAGVSQSPSNKVTEKGKDVELRCDPISGHTALYWYRQSLGQGLEFLIYFQGNSAPDKSGLPSDRFSAERTGGSVSTLTIQRTQQEDSAVYLCASSLEGGLADTQYFGPGTRLTVL.

This chain links TRBV21-1 with TRBJ2-3; whether TRBD1, the table's D call, matches the DNA was not checked. TRBV21-1 corresponds to a pseudogene. This CDR3 is 13 amino acids long. The DNA of the CDR3 is TGTGCCAGTAACCAGGGGGACCCAGATACGCAGTATTTT. This translates into CASNQGDPDTQYF.

The genes are TRBV3-1 and TRBJ1-2; a possible D gene is TRBD1 (6 bases). This CDR3 has 14 residues. V lost 1 base, J lost 4 bases, and 10 bases lay in between. Germline CDR1 reads LGHDT; CDR2 reads YNNKEL (reference sequence). Written as DNA, the CDR3 is TGTGCCAGCAGCCAAGGGACAGAGCCCTATGGCTACACCTTC. Its translation: CASSQGTEPYGYTF.

The chain recombines TRBV18 with TRBJ2-5; 8 nucleotides line up with TRBD2. CDR1 is KGHSH and CDR2 is LQKENI in the germline V gene. V gave up 0 bases and J gave up 5 bases; unmatched junction bases: 14. CDR3 length equals 18 residues. The CDR3 region is CASSPPRLAYTSRETQYF. The CDR3 DNA sequence: TGTGCCAGCTCACCACCTAGACTAGCGTATACATCTCGGGAGACCCAGTACTTC.

The rearrangement uses TRBV7-3 and TRBJ2-4, with TRBD2 matching over 7 bases. In germline, CDR1 is SGHTA, CDR2 FQGTGA. The V gene end was trimmed by 0 bases and the J gene end by 8 bases; junction bases not matched to a gene: 16. This CDR3 comprises 18 residues. The CDR3 nucleotides read TGTGCCAGCAGCTTAACTCCCACCGGGGGAGGGCGGATCGACATTCAGTACTTC. Translated, it gives CASSLTPTGGGRIDIQYF.

This clonotype has more than one count but fewer than ten. V and J are TRBV18 and TRBJ2-7; D possibly corresponds to TRBD2 (6 bases). Per the germline V gene, CDR1 is KGHSH and CDR2 is LQKENI. The CDR3 sequence is 15 residues long. Trimming removed 1 base at V and 3 bases at J, with 13 bases between. CDR3 bases: TGTGCCAGCTCACCACGCCACGGAGGGGTCTACGAGCAGTACTTC. Its translation is CASSPRHGGVYEQYF.

The chain joins TRBV27 to TRBJ2-7; TRBD1 matches 9 bases. CDR3 size: 15 residues. The J segment lost 6 bases and the V segment lost 0 bases, leaving 6 bases of the junction unmatched. From germline, CDR1 is MNHEY and CDR2 SMNVEV (reference sequence). The CDR3 nucleotides are TGTGCCAGCAGTTTATCTGAGACAGGGGGTGGCGAGCAGTACTTC. Translation: CASSLSETGGGEQYF.

In its sample, this clonotype was seen a few times. The chain employs TRBV6-2 or TRBV6-3 and TRBJ2-7; 10 nucleotides align to TRBD2. This CDR3 spans 15 amino acids. J lost 6 bases, V lost 2 bases, and 7 bases had no gene match. Germline V gene sequence: CDR1 MNHEY, CDR2 SVGEGT. The CDR3 spells CASSYGLAGAREQYF. Here the CDR3 DNA reads TGTGCCAGCAGTTACGGGCTAGCGGGAGCTCGCGAGCAGTACTTC.

This clonotype was seen more than once but under ten times. V usage is TRBV7-7 and J usage is TRBJ2-2; D is unresolved. The V end was cut by 5 bases, the J end by 0 bases, with 13 bases between. The CDR3 sequence is 16 residues long. The germline CDR1 and CDR2 sequences are SSHAT and FNYEAQ (reference sequence). CDR3 loop: CASSPYLAANTGELFF. DNA of the CDR3: TGTGCCAGCAGCCCCTATCTTGCTGCGAACACCGGGGAGCTGTTTTTT.

The chain links TRBV25-1 to TRBJ1-2, with D possibly TRBD1 on 5 matching bases. Trimming took 3 bases from V and 5 from J, leaving 13 bases between them. CDR1 and CDR2 (germline): MGHDK, SYGVNS. CDR3 size: 14 residues. CDR3: CASSDQGDGYGYTF. The CDR3 DNA follows: TGTGCCAGCAGTGACCAGGGAGACGGGTATGGCTACACCTTC.

This clonotype was counted a few times. V is TRBV5-1 and J is TRBJ1-1; TRBD1 matches 7 bases. The V gene's germline CDR1 is SGHRS and CDR2 YFSETQ. J gave up 7 bases and V 0 bases, and 6 bases lay outside the gene matches. The CDR3 runs 14 residues. This CDR3 reads CASSLGGQVGEAFF. In nucleotides, the CDR3 is TGCGCCAGCAGCTTGGGCGGACAGGTCGGTGAAGCTTTCTTT.

The chain carries TRBV7-9 and TRBJ2-5; 9 nucleotides match TRBD2. Germline values: CDR1 SEHNR, CDR2 FQNEAQ (reference sequence). V dropped 1 base and J dropped 5; count of bases not matched to a gene: 5. This CDR3 has 15 residues. CDR3 in amino acids: CASSLVSLAGETQYF. The DNA of the CDR3 is TGTGCCAGCAGCTTAGTTTCGCTAGCGGGGGAGACCCAGTACTTC.

The chain carries TRBV27 and TRBJ2-1; D is possibly TRBD1 or TRBD2 (5 bases each). Trimming cost V 3 bases and J 6 bases, with 18 bases left between them. This CDR3 has 16 amino acids. Germline CDR1 reads MNHEY; CDR2 reads SMNVEV (reference sequence). CDR3 coding DNA: TGTGCCAGCAGTTTCCACGGGACCTCCATGGTCAATGAGCAGTTCTTC. Translation gives CASSFHGTSMVNEQFF.

This clonotype was recorded at least ten times. J is TRBJ2-1 and V is TRBV5-4; no reliable D call. V lost 0 bases and J lost 1, with 5 bases in between. CDR1 SGHNT and CDR2 YYREEE come from the germline V gene (reference sequence). This CDR3 is 14 amino acids long. This chain's CDR3 is CASSLARSYNEQFF. For the CDR3, the DNA is TGTGCCAGCAGCTTGGCCAGGTCCTACAATGAGCAGTTCTTC.

This clonotype has more than one count but fewer than ten. CDR3 nucleotide sequence: TGTGCCAGCAGTCCCCATTTAACTTACGAGCAGTACTTC. It translates to CASSPHLTYEQYF. The rearrangement links TRBV12-3 or TRBV12-4 to TRBJ2-7; D ambiguous. The V end was cut by 5 bases, the J end by 4 bases, with 12 bases between. The CDR3 covers 13 residues.

This CDR3 reads CASSLDRDRRYEQYF. DNA for the CDR3: TGTGCCAGCAGCTTAGACCGGGACCGGCGCTACGAGCAGTACTTC. The genes are TRBV11-2 and TRBJ2-7; D is possibly TRBD1 or TRBD2 (5 bases each). Trimming removed 0 bases from V and 3 bases from J, with 12 bases in between. Germline assignment: CDR1 SGHAT and CDR2 FQNNGV. This CDR3 has 15 amino acids. The full variable domain, rest sourced from reference TRBV11-2 and TRBJ2-7, is EAGVAQSPRYKIIEKRQSVAFWCNPISGHATLYWYQQILGQGPKLLIQFQNNGVVDDSQLPKDRFSAERLKGVDSTLKIQPAKLEDSAVYLCASSLDRDRRYEQYFGPGTRLTVT.

This clonotype was observed a handful of times. The rearrangement uses TRBV21-1 and TRBJ1-1. TRBV21-1 is designated a pseudogene. The CDR3 spans 19 residues. Written as DNA, the CDR3 is TGTGCCAGCAGCCCCACGAGGAACAGGAGGGAATCGAGGAACACTGAAGCTTTCTTT. It specifies CASSPTRNRRESRNTEAFF.

The CDR3 here is CASSFPADEQYF. As DNA, the CDR3 is TGTGCCAGCAGCTTCCCCGCGGACGAGCAGTACTTC. The chain employs TRBV7-9 and TRBJ2-7; D is unresolved. Germline CDR1 is SEHNR and CDR2 is FQNEAQ (reference sequence). The CDR3 is 12 residues long. V lost 3 bases and J lost 5, with 8 bases in between.

There are a few counts of this clonotype. J is TRBJ1-1 and V is TRBV11-3, with 7 bases that match TRBD1. Germline CDR1 is SGHNT and CDR2 is YENEEA. The CDR3 consists of 15 residues. The J segment lost 4 bases and the V segment lost 2 bases, leaving 7 bases of the junction unmatched. The CDR3 DNA reads TGTGCCAGCAGCTTACTTCTAGGGGGCTTCACTGAAGCTTTCTTT. Its translation is CASSLLLGGFTEAFF.

This clonotype was observed a handful of times. V is TRBV13 and J is TRBJ1-2; D remains unclear. Trimming pared 0 bases from V and 4 bases from J, leaving 12 bases between. Germline V gives CDR1 PRHDT, CDR2 FYEKMQ (reference sequence). This CDR3 spans 15 amino acids. The CDR3 region is CASSLGQVMGYGYTF. CDR3 bases: TGTGCCAGCAGCTTAGGGCAGGTTATGGGCTATGGCTACACCTTC.

The CDR3 loop reads CASGSGAGGNQPQHF. The CDR3 DNA sequence: TGTGCCAGCGGGTCCGGAGCCGGGGGCAATCAGCCCCAGCATTTT. This chain connects TRBV6-6 to TRBJ1-5; D gene uncertain. The V end was cut by 8 bases, the J end by 2 bases, with 16 bases between. The CDR3 totals 15 residues. From germline, CDR1 is MNHNY and CDR2 SVGAGI (reference sequence).

The rearrangement joins TRBV6-1 to TRBJ1-4; D might be TRBD1 (5 bases). The CDR3 is 14 residues long. The V end was cut by 7 bases, the J end by 12 bases, with 21 bases between. Per germline, CDR1 MNHNS and CDR2 SASEGT. The CDR3 nucleotides read TGTGCCAGCATCCTAAGCGGGGGGGAGGCGGAACTGTTTTTT. The encoded protein is CASILSGGEAELFF.